The entry below gives a single TCR beta chain sequence along with its context. The antigen is not known. The entry originates in a study of T cell responses to AZD1222 COVID-19 vaccine. Trimming shortened V by 5 bases and J by 2 bases, and 13 bases separated the two germline ends. The CDR3 is 14 amino acids. Per germline, CDR1 SGHAT and CDR2 FQNNGV. General study results and limits: Females made up more of the donors, who were largely white British, and clonal diversity may have come out too low. Spike-specific TCR breadth and depth rose after two AZD1222 doses.

The repertoire was sequenced with immunoSEQ multiplex PCR; TCRdb's copy has only in-frame clones and lacks some. This sample has around 120,000 clones; roughly 89% occur once, and the top ten carry 7% to 8.5%. The input for sequencing was peripheral blood, taken on day 0 of AZD1222 vaccination. This TCR derives from an adult in good health. The chain carries TRBV11-2 and TRBJ2-7; D might be TRBD1 (6 bases). CDR3 sequence: CASSPGQGTYEQYF. The CDR3 nucleotides read TGTGCCAGCAGCCCCGGGCAGGGGACCTACGAGCAGTACTTC.